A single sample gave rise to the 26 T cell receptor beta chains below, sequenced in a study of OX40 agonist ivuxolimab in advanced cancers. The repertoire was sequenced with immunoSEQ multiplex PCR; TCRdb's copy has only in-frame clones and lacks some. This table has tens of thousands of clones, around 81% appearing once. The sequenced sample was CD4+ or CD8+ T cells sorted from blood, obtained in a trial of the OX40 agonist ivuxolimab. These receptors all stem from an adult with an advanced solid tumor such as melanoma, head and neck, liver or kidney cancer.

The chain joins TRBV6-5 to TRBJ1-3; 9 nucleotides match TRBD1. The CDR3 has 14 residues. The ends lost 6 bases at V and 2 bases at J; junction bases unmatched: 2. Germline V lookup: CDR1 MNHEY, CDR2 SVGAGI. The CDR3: CASRRDRAGNTIYF. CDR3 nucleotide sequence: TGTGCCAGCAGACGGGACAGGGCTGGAAACACCATATATTTT.

The CDR3 loop is CASSPARRGRNTEAFF. DNA of the CDR3: TGTGCCAGTAGCCCTGCGCGTAGGGGGAGGAACACTGAAGCTTTCTTT. This chain links TRBV19 with TRBJ1-1, with D maybe TRBD1 (6 bases). Germline V gives CDR1 LNHDA, CDR2 SQIVND (reference sequence). The CDR3 sequence is 16 residues long. V was clipped by 6 bases and J by 1 base, with 18 bases between them.

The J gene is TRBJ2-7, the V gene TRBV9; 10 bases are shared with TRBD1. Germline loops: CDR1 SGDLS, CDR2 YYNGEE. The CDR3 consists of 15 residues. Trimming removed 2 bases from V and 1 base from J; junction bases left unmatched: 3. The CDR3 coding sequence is TGTGCCAGCAGCGTTGGGACAGGGGCTTCCTACGAGCAGTACTTC. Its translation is CASSVGTGASYEQYF. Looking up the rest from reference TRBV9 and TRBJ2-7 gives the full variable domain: DSGVTQTPKHLITATGQRVTLRCSPRSGDLSVYWYQQSLDQGLQFLIQYYNGEERAKGNILERFSAQQFPDLHSELNLSSLELGDSALYFCASSVGTGASYEQYFGPGTRLTVT.

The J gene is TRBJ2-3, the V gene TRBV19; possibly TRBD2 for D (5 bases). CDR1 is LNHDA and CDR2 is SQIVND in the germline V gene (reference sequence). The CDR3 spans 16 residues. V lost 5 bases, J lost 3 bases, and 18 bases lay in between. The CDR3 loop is CASSASEGRVTDTQYF. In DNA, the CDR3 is TGTGCCAGTAGTGCCAGCGAGGGCCGCGTAACAGATACGCAGTATTTT.

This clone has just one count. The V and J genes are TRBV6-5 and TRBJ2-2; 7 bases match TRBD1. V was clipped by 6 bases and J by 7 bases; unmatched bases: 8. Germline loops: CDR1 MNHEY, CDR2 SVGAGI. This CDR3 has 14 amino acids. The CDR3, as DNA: TGTGCCAGCAGCGGGACAGAAACTGTCGGGGAGCTGTTTTTT. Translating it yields CASSGTETVGELFF.

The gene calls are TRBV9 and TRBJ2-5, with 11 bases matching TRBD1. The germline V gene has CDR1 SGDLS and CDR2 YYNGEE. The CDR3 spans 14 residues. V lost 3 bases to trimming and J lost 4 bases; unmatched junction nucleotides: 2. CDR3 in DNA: TGTGCCAGCAGCGCCGGGACAGGGGGAGAGACCCAGTACTTC. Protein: CASSAGTGGETQYF.

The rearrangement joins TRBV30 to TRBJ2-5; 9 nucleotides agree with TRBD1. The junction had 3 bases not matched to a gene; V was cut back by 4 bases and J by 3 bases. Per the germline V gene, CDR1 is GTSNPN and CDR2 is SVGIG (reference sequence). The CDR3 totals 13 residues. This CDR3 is CAWKGTGKETQYF. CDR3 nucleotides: TGTGCCTGGAAAGGGACAGGGAAAGAGACCCAGTACTTC.

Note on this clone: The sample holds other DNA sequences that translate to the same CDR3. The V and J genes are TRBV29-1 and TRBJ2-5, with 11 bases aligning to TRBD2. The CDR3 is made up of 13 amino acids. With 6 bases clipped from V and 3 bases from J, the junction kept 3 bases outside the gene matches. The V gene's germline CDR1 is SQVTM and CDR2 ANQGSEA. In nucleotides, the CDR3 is TGCAGCGTCCAGACTAGCGGGGAAGAGACCCAGTACTTC. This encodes CSVQTSGEETQYF.

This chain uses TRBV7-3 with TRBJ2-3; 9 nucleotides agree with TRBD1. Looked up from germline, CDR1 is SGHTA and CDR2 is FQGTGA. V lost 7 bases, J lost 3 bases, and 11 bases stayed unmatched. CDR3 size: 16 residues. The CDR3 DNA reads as TGTGCCAGCACTCAAGGGATTGACAGGGGGACAGATACGCAGTATTTT. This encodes CASTQGIDRGTDTQYF.

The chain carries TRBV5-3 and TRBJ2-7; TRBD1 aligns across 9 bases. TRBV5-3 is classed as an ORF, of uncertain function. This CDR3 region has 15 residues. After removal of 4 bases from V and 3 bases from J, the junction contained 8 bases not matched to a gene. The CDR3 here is CARSRTGGPNYEQYF. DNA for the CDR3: TGTGCCAGAAGCAGAACAGGGGGCCCTAACTACGAGCAGTACTTC.

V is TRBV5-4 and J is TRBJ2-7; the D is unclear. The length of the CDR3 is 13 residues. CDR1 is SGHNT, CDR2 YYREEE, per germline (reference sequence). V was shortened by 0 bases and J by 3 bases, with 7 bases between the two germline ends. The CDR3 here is CASSLDSFYEQYF. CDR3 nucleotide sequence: TGTGCCAGCAGCTTGGACAGCTTCTACGAGCAGTACTTC.

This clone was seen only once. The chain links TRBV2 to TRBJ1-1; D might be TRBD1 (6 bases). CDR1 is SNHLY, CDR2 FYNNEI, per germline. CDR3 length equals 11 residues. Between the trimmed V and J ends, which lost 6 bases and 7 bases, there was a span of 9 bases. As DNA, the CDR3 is TGTGCCAGCAGGTGGACAGTTGAAGCTTTCTTT. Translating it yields CASRWTVEAFF.

The CDR3 protein is CASSSQGPFLGNTIYF. The CDR3 DNA is TGTGCCAGCAGCTCACAGGGCCCCTTCTTAGGAAACACCATATATTTT. This rearrangement joins TRBV7-2 to TRBJ1-3; weak D call: TRBD1 (6 bases). Trimming pared 4 bases from V and 4 bases from J, leaving 17 bases between. The CDR3 length is 16 residues. Germline V gene data show CDR1 as SGHTA and CDR2 as FQGNSA.

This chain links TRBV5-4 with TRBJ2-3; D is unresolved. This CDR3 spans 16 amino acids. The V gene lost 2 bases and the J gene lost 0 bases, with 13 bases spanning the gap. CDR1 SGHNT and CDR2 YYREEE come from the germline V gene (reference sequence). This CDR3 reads CASSFGRSSSTDTQYF. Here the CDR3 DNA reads TGTGCCAGCAGCTTTGGACGGTCCTCTAGCACAGATACGCAGTATTTT.

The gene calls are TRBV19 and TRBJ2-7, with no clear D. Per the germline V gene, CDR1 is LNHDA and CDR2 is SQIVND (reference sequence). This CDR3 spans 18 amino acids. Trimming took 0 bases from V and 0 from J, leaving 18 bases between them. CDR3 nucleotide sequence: TGTGCCAGTAGTATAGACCCTTCCGGTCCCCTTAGCTCCTACGAGCAGTACTTC. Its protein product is CASSIDPSGPLSSYEQYF.

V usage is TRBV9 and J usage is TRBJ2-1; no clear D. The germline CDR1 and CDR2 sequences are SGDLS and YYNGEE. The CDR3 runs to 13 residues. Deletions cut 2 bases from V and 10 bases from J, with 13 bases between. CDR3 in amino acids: CASSVVSSGEQFF. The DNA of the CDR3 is TGTGCCAGCAGCGTCGTGTCCTCCGGGGAGCAGTTCTTC.

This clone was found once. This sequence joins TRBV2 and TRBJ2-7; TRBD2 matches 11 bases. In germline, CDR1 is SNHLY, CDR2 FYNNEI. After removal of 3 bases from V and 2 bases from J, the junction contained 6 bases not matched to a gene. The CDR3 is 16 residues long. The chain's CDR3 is CASSDLAGGVAYEQYF. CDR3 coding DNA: TGTGCCAGCAGTGACCTAGCGGGAGGAGTTGCCTACGAGCAGTACTTC.

The CDR3 DNA reads as TGTGCCAGCAGCTTATCCATGAACACTGAAGCTTTCTTT. It specifies CASSLSMNTEAFF. The V and J genes are TRBV7-3 and TRBJ1-1; D remains ambiguous. Germline CDR1 SGHTA, CDR2 FQGTGA. Deletions cut 2 bases from V and 0 bases from J, with 4 bases between. CDR3 length: 13 residues.

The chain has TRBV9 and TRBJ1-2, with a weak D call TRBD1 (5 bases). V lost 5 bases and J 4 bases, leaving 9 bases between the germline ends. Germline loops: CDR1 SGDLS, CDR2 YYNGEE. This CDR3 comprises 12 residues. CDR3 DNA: TGTGCCAGCAGGGGGGGAGGCTATGGCTACACCTTC. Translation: CASRGGGYGYTF.

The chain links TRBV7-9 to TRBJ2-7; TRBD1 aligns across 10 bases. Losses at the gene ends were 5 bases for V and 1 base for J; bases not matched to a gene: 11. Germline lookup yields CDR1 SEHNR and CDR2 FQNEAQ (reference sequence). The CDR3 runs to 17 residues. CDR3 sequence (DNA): TGTGCCAGCAGCCCCGGGACAGGGGTACGTAATTCCTACGAGCAGTACTTC. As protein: CASSPGTGVRNSYEQYF.

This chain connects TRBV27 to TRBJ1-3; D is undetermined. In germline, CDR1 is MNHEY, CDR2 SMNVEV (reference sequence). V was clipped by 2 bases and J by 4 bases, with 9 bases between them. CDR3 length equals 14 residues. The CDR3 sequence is CASSLEPGGNTIYF. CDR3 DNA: TGTGCCAGCAGTTTAGAACCGGGAGGAAACACCATATATTTT.

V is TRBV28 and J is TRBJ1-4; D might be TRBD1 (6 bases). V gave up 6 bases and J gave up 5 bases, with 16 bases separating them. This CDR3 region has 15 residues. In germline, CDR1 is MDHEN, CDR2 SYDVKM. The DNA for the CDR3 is TGTGCCAGCAGCCTAGGGGGTTACATCAATGAAAAACTGTTTTTT. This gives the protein CASSLGGYINEKLFF.

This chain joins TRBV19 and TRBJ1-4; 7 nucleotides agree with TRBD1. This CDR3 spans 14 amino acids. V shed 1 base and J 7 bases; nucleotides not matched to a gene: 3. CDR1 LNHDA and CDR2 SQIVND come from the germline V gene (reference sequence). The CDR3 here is CASSIGTGAEKLFF. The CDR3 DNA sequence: TGTGCCAGTAGTATAGGGACAGGCGCTGAAAAACTGTTTTTT.

The CDR3, as DNA: TGTGCCAGCAGTGCAATGGCCTTAGACACTGAAGCTTTCTTT. This sequence encodes CASSAMALDTEAFF. The rearrangement joins TRBV6-1 to TRBJ1-1; no definite D call. The CDR3 sequence is 14 residues long. V gave up 4 bases and J gave up 3 bases, with 12 bases separating them. Germline values: CDR1 MNHNS, CDR2 SASEGT.

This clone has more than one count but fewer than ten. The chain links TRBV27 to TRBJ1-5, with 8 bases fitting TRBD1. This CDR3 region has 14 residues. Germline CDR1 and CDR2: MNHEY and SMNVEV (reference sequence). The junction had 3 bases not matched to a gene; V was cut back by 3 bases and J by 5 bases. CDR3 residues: CASSLSGGYQPQHF. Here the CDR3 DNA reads TGTGCCAGCAGTTTGTCAGGGGGCTATCAGCCCCAGCATTTT.

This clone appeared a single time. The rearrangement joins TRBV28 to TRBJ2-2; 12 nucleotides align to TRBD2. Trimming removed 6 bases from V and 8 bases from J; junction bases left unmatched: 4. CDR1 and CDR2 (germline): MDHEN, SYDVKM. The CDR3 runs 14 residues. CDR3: CASRLAGGQGELFF. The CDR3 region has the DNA TGTGCCAGCAGGCTAGCGGGGGGGCAGGGGGAGCTGTTTTTT.